Below, 9 T cell receptor beta chains from the same sample are listed, as sequenced in a study of T cells in Graves' hyperthyroidism and ophthalmopathy. Amplified TCR beta CDR3 regions came from RNA transcripts. An initial round of RT-PCR targeting the TCR CDR3 relied on the HTBI primer set. TCRdb re-called the multiplex PCR reads with MiXCR, one entry per CDR3 protein. The sample yields roughly 49,000 distinct CDR3 sequences, approximately 58% seen once. The specimen was peripheral blood or thyroid tissue (not recorded which). The receptors were sampled from a man aged 18 to 35 with Graves' hyperthyroidism.

This clonotype was seen repeatedly, ten times or more. The chain couples TRBV6-1 to TRBJ2-5; 8 bases line up with TRBD1. CDR3 length: 15 amino acids. The germline V gene encodes CDR1 MNHNS and CDR2 SASEGT. Trimming took 7 bases from V and 3 from J; bases not matched to a gene: 10. The CDR3 region has the DNA TGTGCCAGCATGGAGGCCTCAGGGGGCAAAGAGACCCAGTACTTC. Its translation is CASMEASGGKETQYF.

The chain uses TRBV29-1 and TRBJ1-4; 7 nucleotides line up with TRBD1. Germline V gene sequence: CDR1 SQVTM, CDR2 ANQGSEA. Germline trimming cut 7 bases from V and 6 bases from J; bases unmatched to any gene: 5. The length of the CDR3 is 12 residues. The CDR3 region is CSARDRDEKLFF. CDR3 nucleotide sequence: TGCAGCGCCCGGGACAGAGATGAAAAACTGTTTTTT. The full variable domain, completed using reference TRBV29-1 and TRBJ1-4, is SAVISQKPSRDICQRGTSLTIQCQVDSQVTMMFWYRQQPGQSLTLIATANQGSEATYESGFVIDKFPISRPNLTFSTLTVSNMSPEDSSIYLCSARDRDEKLFFGSGTQLSVL.

This chain joins TRBV5-1 and TRBJ2-7; D gene unclear. Germline assignment: CDR1 SGHRS and CDR2 YFSETQ. Trimming took 5 bases from V and 9 from J, leaving 21 bases between them. The CDR3 sequence is 14 residues long. The chain's CDR3 is CASSSAPTALGQYF. The CDR3 coding sequence is TGCGCCAGCAGTTCCGCCCCGACGGCCTTAGGGCAGTACTTC.

The sample holds many counts of this clonotype. The V and J genes are TRBV6-2 or TRBV6-3 and TRBJ1-2; 7 bases line up with TRBD1. V dropped 6 bases and J dropped 5; count of bases not matched to a gene: 9. The CDR3 has 14 amino acids. The V gene's germline CDR1 is MNHEY and CDR2 SVGEGT. This CDR3 reads CASRSTTGKYGYTF. CDR3 DNA: TGTGCCAGCAGATCTACGACAGGGAAGTATGGCTACACCTTC.

The sample holds many counts of this clonotype. The CDR3 DNA reads as TGTGCCAGCGCCCGTGGGGGCGCAACTAATGAAAAACTGTTTTTT. Encoded protein: CASARGGATNEKLFF. This chain uses TRBV7-2 with TRBJ1-4, with a tentative D call TRBD1 (6 bases). V gave up 8 bases and J gave up 0 bases, with 13 bases separating them. Per the germline V gene, CDR1 is SGHTA and CDR2 is FQGNSA. CDR3 length: 15 residues.

This clonotype has just one count. This sequence joins TRBV7-2 and TRBJ1-2; the match to TRBD1 covers 8 bases. The germline V gene encodes CDR1 SGHTA and CDR2 FQGNSA. There are 16 residues in the CDR3. Trimming cost V 5 bases and J 8 bases; bases outside gene matches: 16. In DNA form, the CDR3 reads TGTGCCAGCAGCACGCGACAGGGGATTATCACACGCGGCTACACCTTC. It specifies CASSTRQGIITRGYTF. The whole variable domain, filled in from reference TRBV7-2 and TRBJ1-2, reads GAGVSQSPSNKVTEKGKDVELRCDPISGHTALYWYRQSLGQGLEFLIYFQGNSAPDKSGLPSDRFSAERTGGSVSTLTIQRTQQEDSAVYLCASSTRQGIITRGYTFGSGTRLTVV.

The chain recombines TRBV9 with TRBJ1-2; TRBD1 agrees at 7 bases. Germline CDR1 and CDR2: SGDLS and YYNGEE. This CDR3 is built from 15 residues. The V segment lost 0 bases and the J segment 3 bases; nucleotides outside the gene matches: 5. The CDR3 region is CASSVESGQHYGYTF. The CDR3 DNA sequence: TGTGCCAGCAGCGTAGAATCGGGACAGCACTATGGCTACACCTTC.

This clonotype came up once. This sequence joins TRBV2 and TRBJ1-4; 7 bases map to TRBD1. The CDR3 covers 14 residues. Germline CDR1 is SNHLY and CDR2 is FYNNEI. V was pared by 5 bases and J by 3 bases, with 3 bases of the junction left unmatched. CDR3 sequence reads: CASSWDRPNEKLFF. CDR3 nucleotide sequence: TGTGCCAGCAGTTGGGACAGACCTAATGAAAAACTGTTTTTT.

Regarding this clonotype: Here the CDR3 omits its conserved ending phenylalanine or tryptophan, so a read error is the likely source. The genes are TRBV12-3 or TRBV12-4 and TRBJ1-1, with TRBD1 identical over 8 bases. J lost 8 bases, V lost 4 bases, and 12 bases had no gene match. CDR3 length: 15 amino acids. The CDR3 region has the DNA TGTGCCAGCAGTTCAGACGCACAGGGGGAATCCGAAGCTTTCCTT. Residues: CASSSDAQGESEAFL.